Below, one TCR beta chain is given with its context. Its antigen remains unknown. All donors qualified as healthy HIV-negative adults and had experienced no recent acute infections or vaccinations. These data originate in a study of shared clonotypes between healthy human individuals. Study outcomes and limitations: In a few donors, about 5% of naive CD4 clonotypes appeared in common.

CDR3 size: 15 residues. Trimming stripped 3 bases from V and 1 base from J, with 11 bases between. Germline V gene sequence: CDR1 SGDLS, CDR2 YYNGEE. Execution of the assay was at deep level. Some clones are missing from TCRdb's copy, which holds only in-frame ones; the method was immunoSEQ multiplex PCR. The sample yields roughly 2.6 million clones, roughly nine tenths seen once. Specimen: naive CD4+ T cells sorted from blood. Subset denoted: CD45RA+ positively selected. This chain connects TRBV9 to TRBJ2-4; D is uncertain. The clonotype comes from a man between 18 and 35 years old in good health. CDR3 loop: CASSGFSSAKNIQYF. The CDR3 DNA sequence: TGTGCCAGCAGCGGATTTTCCTCTGCCAAAAACATTCAGTACTTC. Full variable domain (remainder filled in from reference TRBV9 and TRBJ2-4): DSGVTQTPKHLITATGQRVTLRCSPRSGDLSVYWYQQSLDQGLQFLIQYYNGEERAKGNILERFSAQQFPDLHSELNLSSLELGDSALYFCASSGFSSAKNIQYFGAGTRLSVL.